This T cell receptor beta chain emerged from a study of persistence of HIV-infected CD4 T cells. This was the immunoSEQ version 4 assay in survey mode. Template was genomic DNA at around 9.3 ng/uL, with up to 1 ug used per sample. Sequencing used immunoSEQ multiplex PCR; TCRdb keeps in-frame clones, though not all of them. The sample lists approximately 44,000 clones, approximately 88% seen once, with 1% in the top ten. Of note for this clone: The antigen remains undetermined.

V lost 2 bases to trimming and J lost 1 base, with 5 bases between them. Germline assignment: CDR1 SEHNR and CDR2 FQNEAQ (reference sequence). The CDR3 runs to 14 residues. Anti-CD3/anti-CD28 beads served as a nonspecific positive control stimulus. CD4+ T cells upregulating both CD40 ligand and CD69 were sorted as responding cells. The rearrangement joins TRBV7-9 to TRBJ2-2; D gene unclear. This TCR derives from an adult man with HIV who was CMV-seropositive. Material: CD4+ T cells sorted from PBMCs after roughly 20-hour stimulation, obtained from a patient who received antiretroviral therapy. The DNA for the CDR3 is TGTGCCAGCAGCTTAAATGGGAACACCGGGGAGCTGTTTTTT. Translating it yields CASSLNGNTGELFF.